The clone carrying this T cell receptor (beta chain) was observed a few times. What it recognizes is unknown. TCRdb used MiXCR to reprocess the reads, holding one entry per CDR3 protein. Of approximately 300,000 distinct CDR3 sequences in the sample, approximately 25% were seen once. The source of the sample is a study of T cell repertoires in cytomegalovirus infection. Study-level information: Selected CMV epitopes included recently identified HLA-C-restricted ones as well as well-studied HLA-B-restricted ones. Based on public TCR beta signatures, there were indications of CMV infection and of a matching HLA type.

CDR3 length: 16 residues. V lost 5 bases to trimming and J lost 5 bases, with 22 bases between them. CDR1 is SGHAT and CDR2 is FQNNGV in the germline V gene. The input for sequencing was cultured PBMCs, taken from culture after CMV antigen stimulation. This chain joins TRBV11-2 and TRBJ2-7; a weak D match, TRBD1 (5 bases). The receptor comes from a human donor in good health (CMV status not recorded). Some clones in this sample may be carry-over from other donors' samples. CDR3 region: CASSQLDLGGADEQYV. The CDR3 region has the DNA TGTGCCAGCAGCCAACTGGACCTCGGTGGGGCGGACGAGCAGTACGTC.